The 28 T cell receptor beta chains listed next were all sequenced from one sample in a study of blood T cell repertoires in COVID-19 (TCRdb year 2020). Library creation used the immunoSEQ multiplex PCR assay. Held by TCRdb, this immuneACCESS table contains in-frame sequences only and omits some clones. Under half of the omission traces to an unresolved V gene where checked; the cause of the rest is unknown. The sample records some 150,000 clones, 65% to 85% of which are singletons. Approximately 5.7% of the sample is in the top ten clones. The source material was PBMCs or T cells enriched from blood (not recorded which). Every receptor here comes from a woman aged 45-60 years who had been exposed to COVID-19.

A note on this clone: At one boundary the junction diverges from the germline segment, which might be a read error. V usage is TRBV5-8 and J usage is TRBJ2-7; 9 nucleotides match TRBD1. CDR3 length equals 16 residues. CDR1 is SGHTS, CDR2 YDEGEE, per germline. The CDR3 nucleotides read TGTGCCAGCAGCTACGCCCCGGGACAGGGCTCCCACGAGCAGTACTTC. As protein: CASSYAPGQGSHEQYF.

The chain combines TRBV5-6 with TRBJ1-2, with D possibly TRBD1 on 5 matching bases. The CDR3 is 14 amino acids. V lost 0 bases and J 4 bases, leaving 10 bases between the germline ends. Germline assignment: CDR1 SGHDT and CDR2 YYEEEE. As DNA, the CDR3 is TGTGCCAGCAGCTTGGTTCGGGGGACCTATGGCTACACCTTC. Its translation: CASSLVRGTYGYTF.

CDR3 DNA: TGTGCCAGCAATGCAGTTTACAGTGGGAACACTGAAGCTTTCTTT. Its protein product is CASNAVYSGNTEAFF. The V and J genes are TRBV5-6 and TRBJ1-1; the D is unclear. V was cut by 6 bases and J by 1 base, with 16 bases left in between. The CDR3 sequence is 15 residues long. The germline CDR1 and CDR2 sequences are SGHDT and YYEEEE.

The CDR3 coding sequence is TGTGCCAGCAGGACAGGGGCCGGAAACACCATATATTTT. Encoded protein: CASRTGAGNTIYF. This rearrangement joins TRBV12-3 or TRBV12-4 to TRBJ1-3; 8 bases fit TRBD1. The CDR3 spans 13 residues. Germline trimming cut 6 bases from V and 4 bases from J; bases unmatched to any gene: 2.

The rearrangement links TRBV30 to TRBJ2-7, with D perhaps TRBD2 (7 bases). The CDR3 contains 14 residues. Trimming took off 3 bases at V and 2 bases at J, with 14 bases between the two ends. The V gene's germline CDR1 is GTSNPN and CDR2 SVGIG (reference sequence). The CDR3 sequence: CAWRNRGGPYEQYF. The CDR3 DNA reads TGTGCCTGGAGAAATAGGGGGGGACCCTACGAGCAGTACTTC.

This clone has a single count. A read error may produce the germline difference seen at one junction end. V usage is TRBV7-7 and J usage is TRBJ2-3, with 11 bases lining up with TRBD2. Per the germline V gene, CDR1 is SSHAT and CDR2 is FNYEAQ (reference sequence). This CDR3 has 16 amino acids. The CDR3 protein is CASSLSGGANTDTQYF. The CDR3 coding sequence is TGTGCTAGCAGCCTTAGCGGGGGGGCGAACACAGATACGCAGTATTTT.

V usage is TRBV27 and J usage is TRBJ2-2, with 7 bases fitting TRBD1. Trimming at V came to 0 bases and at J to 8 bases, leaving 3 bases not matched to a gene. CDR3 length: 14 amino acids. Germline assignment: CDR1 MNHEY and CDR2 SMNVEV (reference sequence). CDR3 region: CASSLSRGLGELFF. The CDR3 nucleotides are TGTGCCAGCAGTTTATCCAGGGGGTTGGGGGAGCTGTTTTTT.

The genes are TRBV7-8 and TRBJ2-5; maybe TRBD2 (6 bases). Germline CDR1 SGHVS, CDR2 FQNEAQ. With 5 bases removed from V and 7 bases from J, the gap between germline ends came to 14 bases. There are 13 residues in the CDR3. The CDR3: CASSAGTQGTQYF. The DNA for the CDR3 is TGTGCCAGCAGCGCCGGGACTCAGGGGACCCAGTACTTC.

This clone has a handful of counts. The CDR3 DNA reads TGTGCCAGCAGCCTTACAGGGGGTAAGAACACTGAAGCTTTCTTT. This encodes CASSLTGGKNTEAFF. This chain links TRBV7-9 with TRBJ1-1; 8 nucleotides line up with TRBD1. The CDR3 has 15 amino acids. Germline V gene data show CDR1 as SEHNR and CDR2 as FQNEAQ (reference sequence). V lost 5 bases to trimming and J lost 1 base; unmatched junction nucleotides: 6.

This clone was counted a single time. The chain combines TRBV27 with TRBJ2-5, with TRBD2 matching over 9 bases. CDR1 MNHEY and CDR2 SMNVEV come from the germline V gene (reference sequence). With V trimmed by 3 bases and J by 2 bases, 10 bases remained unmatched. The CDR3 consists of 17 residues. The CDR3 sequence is CASSFLGVAGEQETQYF. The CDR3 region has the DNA TGTGCCAGCAGTTTCCTTGGGGTAGCGGGGGAACAAGAGACCCAGTACTTC.

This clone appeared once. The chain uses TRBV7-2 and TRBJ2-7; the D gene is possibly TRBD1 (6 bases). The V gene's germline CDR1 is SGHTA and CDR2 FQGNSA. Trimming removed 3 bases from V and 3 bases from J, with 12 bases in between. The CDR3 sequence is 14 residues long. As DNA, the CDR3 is TGTGCCAGCAGCTTCCGGGACACCTACTACGAGCAGTACTTC. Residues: CASSFRDTYYEQYF.

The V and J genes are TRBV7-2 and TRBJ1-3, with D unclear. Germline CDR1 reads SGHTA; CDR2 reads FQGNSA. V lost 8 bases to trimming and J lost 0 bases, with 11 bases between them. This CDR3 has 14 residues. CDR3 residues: CASAAALSGNTIYF. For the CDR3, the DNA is TGTGCCAGCGCTGCTGCACTCTCTGGAAACACCATATATTTT.

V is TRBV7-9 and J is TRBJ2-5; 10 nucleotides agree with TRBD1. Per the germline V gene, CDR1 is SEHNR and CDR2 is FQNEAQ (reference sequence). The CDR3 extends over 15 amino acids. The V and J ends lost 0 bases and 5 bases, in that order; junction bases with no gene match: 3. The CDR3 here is CASSLADRGGETQYF. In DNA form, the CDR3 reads TGTGCCAGCAGCTTAGCGGACAGGGGGGGTGAGACCCAGTACTTC.

The DNA for the CDR3 is TGTGCCAGCAGCTTAGCGCTGGGACTAGCGGGGGGCACAGATACGCAGTATTTT. Translating it yields CASSLALGLAGGTDTQYF. This rearrangement joins TRBV7-2 to TRBJ2-3, with 14 bases identical to TRBD2. The CDR3 has 18 residues. Germline-derived CDR1 and CDR2 are SGHTA and FQGNSA. V gave up 0 bases and J gave up 1 base; unmatched junction bases: 3.

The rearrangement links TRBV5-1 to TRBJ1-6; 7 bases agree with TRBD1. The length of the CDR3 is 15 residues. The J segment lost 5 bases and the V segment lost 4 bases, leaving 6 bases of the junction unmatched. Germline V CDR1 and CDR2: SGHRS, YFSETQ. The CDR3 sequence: CASSRGQIDNSPLHF. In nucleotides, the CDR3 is TGCGCCAGCAGCAGGGGACAGATAGATAATTCACCCCTCCACTTT.

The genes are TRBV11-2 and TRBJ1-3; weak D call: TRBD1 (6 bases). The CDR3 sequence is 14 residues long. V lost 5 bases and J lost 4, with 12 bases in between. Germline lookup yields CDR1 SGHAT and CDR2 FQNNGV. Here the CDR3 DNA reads TGTGCCAGCAGCCCCAGGGGTCTCGGAAACACCATATATTTT. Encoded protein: CASSPRGLGNTIYF. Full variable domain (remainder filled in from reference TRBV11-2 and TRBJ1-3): EAGVAQSPRYKIIEKRQSVAFWCNPISGHATLYWYQQILGQGPKLLIQFQNNGVVDDSQLPKDRFSAERLKGVDSTLKIQPAKLEDSAVYLCASSPRGLGNTIYFGEGSWLTVV.

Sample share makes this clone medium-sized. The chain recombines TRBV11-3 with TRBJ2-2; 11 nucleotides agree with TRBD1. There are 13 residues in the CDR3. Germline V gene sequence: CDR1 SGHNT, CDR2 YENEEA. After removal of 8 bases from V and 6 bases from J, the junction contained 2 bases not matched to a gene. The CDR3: CASEDRGPGELFF. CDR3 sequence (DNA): TGTGCCAGCGAGGACAGGGGGCCCGGGGAGCTGTTTTTT.

This CDR3 reads CASRRTTYNEQFF. CDR3 DNA: TGCGCCAGCAGGAGGACTACCTACAATGAGCAGTTCTTC. The V gene is TRBV10-2, the J gene TRBJ2-1; a weak D match, TRBD2 (6 bases). Trimming shortened V by 6 bases and J by 2 bases, and 8 bases separated the two germline ends. CDR1 is WSHSY, CDR2 SAAADI, per germline. The length of the CDR3 is 13 residues.

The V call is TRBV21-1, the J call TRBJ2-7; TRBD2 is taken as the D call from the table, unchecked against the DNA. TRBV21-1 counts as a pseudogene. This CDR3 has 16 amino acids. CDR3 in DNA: TGTGCCAGCAGCAAAGAGGCGGGAGGAAGCTCCTACGAGCAGTACTTC. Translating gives CASSKEAGGSSYEQYF.

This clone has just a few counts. CDR3 sequence (DNA): TGTGCCAGCAGCTGGATCGGAGCGGGCGCCGGGGAGCTGTTTTTT. This sequence encodes CASSWIGAGAGELFF. The V call is TRBV5-4, the J call TRBJ2-2; perhaps TRBD2 as D (6 bases). V lost 3 bases, J lost 6 bases, and 15 bases lay in between. The CDR3 has 15 amino acids. Looked up from germline, CDR1 is SGHNT and CDR2 is YYREEE (reference sequence).

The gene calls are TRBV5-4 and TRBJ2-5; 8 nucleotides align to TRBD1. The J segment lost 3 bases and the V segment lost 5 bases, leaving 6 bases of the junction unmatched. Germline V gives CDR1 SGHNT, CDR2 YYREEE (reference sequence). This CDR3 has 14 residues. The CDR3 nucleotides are TGTGCCAGCAGACGGACAGGGTTCGAAGAGACCCAGTACTTC. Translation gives CASRRTGFEETQYF.

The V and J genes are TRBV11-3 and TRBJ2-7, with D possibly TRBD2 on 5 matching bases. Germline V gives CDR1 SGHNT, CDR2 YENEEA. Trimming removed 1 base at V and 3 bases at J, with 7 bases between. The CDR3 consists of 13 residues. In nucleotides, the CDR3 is TGTGCCAGCAGCTTAGCAGAGGGCTACGAGCAGTACTTC. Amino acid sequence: CASSLAEGYEQYF.

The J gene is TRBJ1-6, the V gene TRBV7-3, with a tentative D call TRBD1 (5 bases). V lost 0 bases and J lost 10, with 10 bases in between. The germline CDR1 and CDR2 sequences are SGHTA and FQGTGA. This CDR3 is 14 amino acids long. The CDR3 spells CASSLTGEGSPLHF. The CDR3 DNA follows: TGTGCCAGCAGCTTAACGGGGGAGGGCTCACCCCTCCACTTT. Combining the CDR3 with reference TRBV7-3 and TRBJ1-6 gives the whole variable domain GAGVSQTPSNKVTEKGKYVELRCDPISGHTALYWYRQSLGQGPEFLIYFQGTGAADDSGLPNDRFFAVRPEGSVSTLKIQRTERGDSAVYLCASSLTGEGSPLHFGNGTRLTVT.

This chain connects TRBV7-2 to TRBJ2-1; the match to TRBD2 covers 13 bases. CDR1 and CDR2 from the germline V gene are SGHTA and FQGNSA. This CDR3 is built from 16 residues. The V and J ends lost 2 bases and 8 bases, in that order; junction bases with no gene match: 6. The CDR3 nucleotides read TGTGCCAGCAGCTTAACTAGCGGGGGGGCGTCTTATGAGCAGTTCTTC. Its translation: CASSLTSGGASYEQFF.

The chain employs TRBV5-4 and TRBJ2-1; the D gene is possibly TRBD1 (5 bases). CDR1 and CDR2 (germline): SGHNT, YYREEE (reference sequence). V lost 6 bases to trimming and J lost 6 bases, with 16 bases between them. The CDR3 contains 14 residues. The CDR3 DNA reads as TGTGCCAGCACCTCCGGACAACGTCTCAATGAGCAGTTCTTC. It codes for CASTSGQRLNEQFF. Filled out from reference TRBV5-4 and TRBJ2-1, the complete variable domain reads ETGVTQSPTHLIKTRGQQVTLRCSSQSGHNTVSWYQQALGQGPQFIFQYYREEENGRGNFPPRFSGLQFPNYSSELNVNALELDDSALYLCASTSGQRLNEQFFGPGTRLTVL.

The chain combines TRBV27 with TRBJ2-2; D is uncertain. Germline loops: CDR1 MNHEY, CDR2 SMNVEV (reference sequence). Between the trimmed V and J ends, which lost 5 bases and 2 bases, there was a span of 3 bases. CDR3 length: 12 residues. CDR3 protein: CASSTNTGELFF. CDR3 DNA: TGTGCCAGCAGTACAAACACCGGGGAGCTGTTTTTT.

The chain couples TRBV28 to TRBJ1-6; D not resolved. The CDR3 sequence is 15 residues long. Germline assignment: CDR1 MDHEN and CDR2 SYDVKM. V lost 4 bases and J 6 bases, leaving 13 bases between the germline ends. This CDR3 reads CASSSRRVANSPLHF. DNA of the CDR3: TGTGCCAGCAGTTCGCGGAGGGTGGCTAATTCACCCCTCCACTTT.

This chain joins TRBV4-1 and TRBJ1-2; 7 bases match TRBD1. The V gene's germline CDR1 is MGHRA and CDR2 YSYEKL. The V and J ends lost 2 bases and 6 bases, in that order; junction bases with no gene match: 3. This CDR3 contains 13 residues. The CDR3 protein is CASSQTGVDGYTF. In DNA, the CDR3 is TGCGCCAGCAGCCAAACAGGGGTAGATGGCTACACCTTC.